The present T cell receptor beta chain was sequenced within a study of CXCR3-negative and CXCR3-positive naive CD8 T cells. Researchers sorted under 350,000 cells of each CD8+ T cell subset in triplicate. Germline CDR1 reads MRHNA; CDR2 reads SNTAGT. The CDR3 loop spans 14 amino acids. Researchers prepared the TRB cDNA libraries using 5' RACE with UMI labels. TCRdb reprocessed the 5' RACE reads; each CDR3 protein has one entry and no DNA is given. The specimen's table records fewer than 90,000 distinct CDR3 sequences. Findings and limits, study-wide: Naive cells that were CXCR3-positive had more hydrophobic TRB CDR3s (compared with CXCR3-negative naive cells). CXCR3 expression dropped partially after cryopreservation, and most assays relied on fresh PBMCs. Because surface CD5 did not distinguish the naive subsets, TCR strength was inferred from TRB CDR3 properties.

Comments on this clonotype: As yet, its antigen is unknown.

Sequenced input: naive CXCR3+ CD8+ T cells from blood. Subset noted: CD45RO-CCR7+CD27+CD95- naive CD8+ T cells expressing CXCR3 (TNR3+). This receptor was taken from a human donor in good health. Some clones in this sample may be carry-over from other donors' samples. The gene calls are TRBV6-4 and TRBJ2-3; TCRdb designates TRBD1, a call that cannot be tested without DNA. CDR3 loop: CASSERGPPDTQYF.